These 10 T cell receptor beta chains share one sample of origin, sequenced in a study of graft-versus-host responses after intestinal transplantation. Only in-frame clones appear in the TCRdb table, and some are missing; sequencing was by immunoSEQ multiplex PCR. The sample has about 83,000 clones, about 88% seen once. Antigen specificity for these receptors is unknown. Material: unstimulated CD4+ T cells sorted from spleen or lymph node cells, obtained before intestinal transplant. These receptors all stem from a human donor who received an intestinal transplant.

The chain is built from TRBV9 and TRBJ2-5; maybe TRBD2 (5 bases). The CDR3 has 14 residues. Germline values: CDR1 SGDLS, CDR2 YYNGEE. Deletions cut 0 bases from V and 7 bases from J, with 13 bases between. CDR3 sequence: CASSVALAPGTQYF. CDR3 DNA sequence: TGTGCCAGCAGCGTAGCTCTAGCCCCTGGGACCCAGTACTTC.

The chain uses TRBV6-1 and TRBJ1-4, with 7 bases lining up with TRBD1. Trimming at V came to 3 bases and at J to 7 bases, leaving 8 bases not matched to a gene. Germline V gene lookup returns CDR1 MNHNS and CDR2 SASEGT. CDR3 length equals 15 residues. CDR3 DNA sequence: TGTGCCAGCAGTGAGGACGGGACAGCGACTGAAAAACTGTTTTTT. Encoded protein: CASSEDGTATEKLFF.

The chain recombines TRBV4-1 with TRBJ1-4; TRBD1 matches 11 bases. The CDR3 covers 20 residues. The V and J ends lost 1 base and 2 bases, in that order; junction bases with no gene match: 12. The germline CDR1 and CDR2 sequences are MGHRA and YSYEKL. CDR3: CASSQGGSWGTGGTNEKLFF. The CDR3, as DNA: TGCGCCAGCAGCCAAGGGGGCTCCTGGGGGACAGGGGGTACTAATGAAAAACTGTTTTTT.

This sequence joins TRBV6-6 and TRBJ2-2; D not certain. Germline V gene sequence: CDR1 MNHNY, CDR2 SVGAGI (reference sequence). The CDR3 length is 15 residues. V lost 7 bases, J lost 2 bases, and 14 bases lay in between. As DNA, the CDR3 is TGTGCCAGCACCCGGCTAGTTTCCAACACCGGGGAGCTGTTTTTT. This encodes CASTRLVSNTGELFF.

V usage is TRBV28 and J usage is TRBJ1-1, with TRBD1 matching 7 bases. Germline V gene data show CDR1 as MDHEN and CDR2 as SYDVKM. Trimming took 4 bases from V and 4 from J; bases not matched to a gene: 9. CDR3 length equals 15 residues. CDR3 amino acids: CASSYGDRAGTEAFF. CDR3 DNA: TGTGCCAGCAGTTACGGTGACAGGGCTGGCACTGAAGCTTTCTTT. The whole variable domain, remainder taken from reference TRBV28 and TRBJ1-1, is DVKVTQSSRYLVKRTGEKVFLECVQDMDHENMFWYRQDPGLGLRLIYFSYDVKMKEKGDIPEGYSVSREKKERFSLILESASTNQTSMYLCASSYGDRAGTEAFFGQGTRLTVV.

This clone was detected only once. The rearrangement joins TRBV29-1 to TRBJ2-1; 7 positions agree with TRBD1. The germline V gene has CDR1 SQVTM and CDR2 ANQGSEA. With 7 bases clipped from V and 2 bases from J, the junction kept 8 bases outside the gene matches. The length of the CDR3 is 14 residues. DNA for the CDR3: TGCAGCGCCACTGGACAGGTGACCTACAATGAGCAGTTCTTC. Translating gives CSATGQVTYNEQFF.

The chain carries TRBV4-2 and TRBJ1-2, with 8 positions matching TRBD1. CDR1 is LGHNA and CDR2 is YNFKEQ in the germline V gene. This CDR3 spans 14 amino acids. J was trimmed by 6 bases and V by 2 bases; bases with no gene match: 5. The CDR3 DNA reads as TGTGCCAGCAGCCAACTGACAGGGGAGGATGGCTACACCTTC. This codes for CASSQLTGEDGYTF.

V usage is TRBV11-2 and J usage is TRBJ2-1; 9 nucleotides line up with TRBD1. With 5 bases clipped from V and 10 bases from J, the junction kept 15 bases outside the gene matches. This CDR3 is built from 16 residues. Germline CDR1 SGHAT, CDR2 FQNNGV. In DNA, the CDR3 is TGTGCCAGCAGCGATAGGCCCACCGGGACAGGGAACGAGCAGTTCTTC. Translated, it gives CASSDRPTGTGNEQFF.

The chain couples TRBV4-1 to TRBJ2-7; the D gene is possibly TRBD2 (6 bases). Trimming removed 4 bases from V and 5 bases from J, with 15 bases in between. CDR1 and CDR2 from the germline V gene are MGHRA and YSYEKL. The CDR3 is 14 amino acids. CDR3 sequence (DNA): TGCGCCAGCAGCCCTTCGGGAGCCAGGGACGAGCAGTACTTC. Its protein is CASSPSGARDEQYF.

The V gene is TRBV9, the J gene TRBJ2-1, with 7 bases that match TRBD2. CDR3 length: 16 residues. Trimming took 5 bases from V and 2 from J; bases not matched to a gene: 10. Germline CDR1 reads SGDLS; CDR2 reads YYNGEE. CDR3 in amino acids: CASSPDSGKAYNEQFF. CDR3 nucleotides: TGTGCCAGCAGTCCTGACAGCGGGAAGGCCTACAATGAGCAGTTCTTC.